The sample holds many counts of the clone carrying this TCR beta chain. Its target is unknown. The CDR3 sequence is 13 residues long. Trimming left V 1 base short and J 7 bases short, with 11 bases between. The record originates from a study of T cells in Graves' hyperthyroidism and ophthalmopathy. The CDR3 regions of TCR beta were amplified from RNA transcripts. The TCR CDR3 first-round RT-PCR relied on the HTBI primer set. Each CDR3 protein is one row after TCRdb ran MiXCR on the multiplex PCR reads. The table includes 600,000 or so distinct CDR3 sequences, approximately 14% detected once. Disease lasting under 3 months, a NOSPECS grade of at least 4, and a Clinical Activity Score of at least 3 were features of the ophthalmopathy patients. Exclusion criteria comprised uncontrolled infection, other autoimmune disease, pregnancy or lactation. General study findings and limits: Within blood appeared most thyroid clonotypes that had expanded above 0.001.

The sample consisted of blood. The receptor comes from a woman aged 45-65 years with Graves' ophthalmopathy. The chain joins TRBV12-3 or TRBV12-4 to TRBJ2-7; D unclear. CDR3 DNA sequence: TGTGCCAGCAGTTTAGTTGGCCGTGGGGAGCAGTACTTC. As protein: CASSLVGRGEQYF.